This T cell receptor beta chain came from a study of cytomegalovirus exposure and HLA in healthy donors. On this clone itself: The antigen remains undetermined.

Assay: immunoSEQ multiplex PCR; the TCRdb copy retains only in-frame clones and omits some. The sample lists about 280,000 clones; around 86% were seen once. The CDR3 has 16 residues. V dropped 0 bases and J dropped 0; count of bases not matched to a gene: 2. CDR1 is SGHRS and CDR2 is YFSETQ in the germline V gene. General study points: Subsequent analysis showed first-cohort TCR clusters tending to co-occur in some 120 validation repertoires. The study recorded more than 150 TCR beta chains that were cytomegalovirus-associated. Across donors, most TCRs were seen rarely, yet some public ones were widespread.

The J gene is TRBJ2-4, the V gene TRBV5-1; 8 bases map to TRBD2. Specimen: PBMCs. This clonotype was obtained from a woman aged 18-35 years in good health and CMV-seronegative. The CDR3 region is CASSLGLAGAKNIQYF. CDR3 coding DNA: TGCGCCAGCAGCTTGGGCCTAGCGGGAGCCAAAAACATTCAGTACTTC.